This TCR beta chain was identified during a study of early T cells in non-severe SARS-CoV-2 infection. TCRdb redid the calling of the 5' RACE reads with MiXCR, one entry per CDR3 protein. Of fewer than 45,000 distinct CDR3 sequences in the sample, around 6% were seen once. This clonotype has just a few counts. V was cut by 6 bases and J by 10 bases, with 12 bases left in between. The CDR3 contains 12 residues. This receptor was taken from an adult who was a healthcare worker with PCR-confirmed SARS-CoV-2 infection or an uninfected control (not recorded which). The sample taken for sequencing was whole blood. The chain carries TRBV12-3 or TRBV12-4 and TRBJ1-4; weak D call: TRBD1 (6 bases). CDR3 nucleotides: TGTGCCAGCAGCCCCGACAGGTCAAAACTGTTTTTT. Amino acid sequence: CASSPDRSKLFF.